The T cell receptor (beta chain) under discussion was sequenced for a study of T cell responses to AZD1222 COVID-19 vaccine. General study findings and limits: Donors, mostly white British, included more females; clonal diversity was possibly underestimated. It was only a handful of AZD1222 recipients who were seropositive at baseline. Among vaccine-associated CD4 TCRs, coverage spanned spike, with dominance at 160-218 and 743-854. Spike-specific TCR breadth rose after two AZD1222 doses, and depth rose as well.

TCRdb keeps only in-frame clones here, not all; method: immunoSEQ multiplex PCR. This table has approximately 190,000 clones, approximately 90% appearing once. Deletions cut 0 bases from V and 10 bases from J, with 10 bases between. Germline loops: CDR1 LNHDA, CDR2 SQIVND (reference sequence). The CDR3 has 14 residues. Concerning this clone: Its antigen is not identified.

The sequence derives from an adult in good health. Sequences were derived from peripheral blood, sampled on day 0 of AZD1222 vaccination. The rearrangement uses TRBV19 and TRBJ1-6; D may be TRBD1 (5 bases). CDR3 bases: TGTGCCAGTAGTATAGAGGGGGAGAGGTCACCCCTCCACTTT. Residues: CASSIEGERSPLHF.